This T cell receptor (beta chain) was recorded in a study of blood T cells in healthy people across ages. General observations from the study: Greater diversity and more naive CD4+ cells were seen in long-lived donors than in aged donors.

This clonotype has at least ten counts. Its antigen is unidentified. V was cut by 2 bases and J by 3 bases, with 6 bases left in between. The CDR3 runs 13 residues. The germline gives CDR1 SGHTA, CDR2 FQGNSA. The authors ran a second PCR of 7 to 11 cycles using a sample-barcoded 5' primer and a J-beta primer mix. Each TCR beta cDNA got a 12-nucleotide random molecular identifier. TCRdb re-called the 5' RACE reads with MiXCR, one entry per CDR3 protein. In the table there are 540,000 or so distinct CDR3 sequences, approximately 30% of which are singletons. The sequenced sample consisted of blood. This chain connects TRBV7-2 to TRBJ2-3; D unresolved. This TCR derives from a woman aged 70-85 years in good health. The CDR3 DNA follows: TGTGCCAGCAGCTTAAGATTGACAGATACGCAGTATTTT. This sequence encodes CASSLRLTDTQYF.